The 13 T cell receptor beta chains given below trace back to one sample, sequenced in a study of regulatory T cells. Amplification used 52 TRBV primers and 13 TRBJ primers. Produced via immunoSEQ multiplex PCR; TCRdb's table is partial and in-frame only. The table lists approximately 15,000 clones, under 95% of them singletons. Input material: CD8+ T cells sorted from blood. The receptor set was obtained from a person under 35 with CD3G deficiency.

This chain connects TRBV6-6 to TRBJ1-2; 9 bases are a match to TRBD1. Germline-derived CDR1 and CDR2 are MNHNY and SVGAGI (reference sequence). The V segment lost 10 bases and the J segment 5 bases; nucleotides outside the gene matches: 5. There are 12 residues in the CDR3. The chain's CDR3 is CATVTGGYGYTF. CDR3 coding DNA: TGTGCCACAGTGACAGGGGGATATGGCTACACCTTC.

This chain connects TRBV4-1 to TRBJ2-3, with D maybe TRBD2 (6 bases). Deletions cut 8 bases from V and 6 bases from J, with 15 bases between. Per germline, CDR1 MGHRA and CDR2 YSYEKL. CDR3 length: 13 amino acids. The CDR3 loop reads CASGPGGADTQYF. For the CDR3, the DNA is TGCGCCAGCGGGCCCGGCGGGGCGGATACGCAGTATTTT.

The genes are TRBV4-1 and TRBJ2-2; 11 bases are shared with TRBD2. The J segment lost 6 bases and the V segment lost 3 bases, leaving 6 bases of the junction unmatched. The germline gives CDR1 MGHRA, CDR2 YSYEKL. The CDR3 covers 16 residues. Here the CDR3 DNA reads TGCGCCAGCAGCCACCTAGCGGGGGGTGCGGCCGGGGAGCTGTTTTTT. Encoded protein: CASSHLAGGAAGELFF.

This chain connects TRBV7-8 to TRBJ2-5, with D perhaps TRBD1 or TRBD2 (5 bases each). TRBJ2-7 matches the DNA end more closely, so the J call is doubtful. This CDR3 contains 13 residues. Germline lookup yields CDR1 SGHVS and CDR2 FQNEAQ. The CDR3 reads CASSLSGTHEQYF. The CDR3 coding sequence is TGTGCCAGCAGCTTATCGGGGACCCACGAGCAGTACTTC.

The V call is TRBV6-1, the J call TRBJ2-7; D uncertain. CDR3 length equals 13 residues. Trimming cost V 1 base and J 1 base, with 5 bases left between them. Germline CDR1 is MNHNS and CDR2 is SASEGT. CDR3 coding DNA: TGTGCCAGCAGTGAAGTCGCATCCTACGAGCAGTACTTC. This translates into CASSEVASYEQYF.

The chain joins TRBV7-9 to TRBJ2-7; D not certain. This CDR3 is built from 14 residues. Germline V lookup: CDR1 SEHNR, CDR2 FQNEAQ (reference sequence). Trimming removed 1 base from V and 6 bases from J, with 13 bases in between. CDR3 nucleotide sequence: TGTGCCAGCAGCTTAGGCCAGGTAGCTGGCGAGCAGTACTTC. This encodes CASSLGQVAGEQYF.

The rearrangement uses TRBV7-3 and TRBJ1-2; no clear D gene. CDR1 SGHTA and CDR2 FQGTGA come from the germline V gene. Trimming removed 3 bases at V and 6 bases at J, with 11 bases between. The CDR3 is 13 residues long. The DNA of the CDR3 is TGTGCCAGCAGCTTCGGGGTAGGGAATGGCTACACCTTC. Translated, it gives CASSFGVGNGYTF.

The J gene is TRBJ2-3, the V gene TRBV9; D uncertain. The CDR3 totals 14 residues. The V gene lost 3 bases and the J gene lost 0 bases, with 8 bases spanning the gap. Germline loops: CDR1 SGDLS, CDR2 YYNGEE. The CDR3 loop is CASSALGSTDTQYF. Written as DNA, the CDR3 is TGTGCCAGCAGCGCCTTAGGGAGCACAGATACGCAGTATTTT.

The chain couples TRBV30 to TRBJ2-2, with TRBD2 as a possible D gene (6 bases). CDR3 length: 16 residues. V was pared by 5 bases and J by 2 bases, with 18 bases between. Germline-derived CDR1 and CDR2 are GTSNPN and SVGIG (reference sequence). The CDR3 DNA sequence: TGTGCCTGGTTACCGCCGGGACTTATAAACACCGGGGAGCTGTTTTTT. It specifies CAWLPPGLINTGELFF.

V usage is TRBV7-9 and J usage is TRBJ1-4; D may be TRBD1 (6 bases). Per the germline V gene, CDR1 is SEHNR and CDR2 is FQNEAQ (reference sequence). The CDR3 has 15 residues. Trimming stripped 3 bases from V and 4 bases from J, with 12 bases between. CDR3 loop: CASSFFTGNNEKLFF. The CDR3 DNA reads TGTGCCAGCAGCTTTTTCACAGGGAATAATGAAAAACTGTTTTTT.

The chain recombines TRBV5-1 with TRBJ1-1; TRBD1 aligns across 12 bases. This CDR3 spans 16 amino acids. The germline gives CDR1 SGHRS, CDR2 YFSETQ. V was pared by 3 bases and J by 0 bases, with 3 bases of the junction left unmatched. The CDR3 nucleotides read TGCGCCAGCAGCTCGGGACAGGGGGCCTTGAACACTGAAGCTTTCTTT. Translation: CASSSGQGALNTEAFF.

The J gene is TRBJ2-7, the V gene TRBV5-1; no firm D call. The CDR3 has 13 residues. Per the germline V gene, CDR1 is SGHRS and CDR2 is YFSETQ. Trimming cost V 0 bases and J 1 base, with 5 bases left between them. The CDR3 DNA sequence: TGCGCCAGCAGCTTGGAAGTTTCCTACGAGCAGTACTTC. Translated: CASSLEVSYEQYF.

This clone has just a few counts. This chain connects TRBV28 to TRBJ2-1; D ambiguous. V was cut by 6 bases and J by 0 bases, with 12 bases left in between. Germline values: CDR1 MDHEN, CDR2 SYDVKM. The CDR3 runs 15 residues. CDR3 bases: TGTGCCAGCAGGCAGGATTCCCGCTCCTACAATGAGCAGTTCTTC. It translates to CASRQDSRSYNEQFF.